A single sample gave rise to the 22 T cell receptor beta chains below, sequenced in a study of T cell responses to AZD1222 COVID-19 vaccine. Assay: immunoSEQ multiplex PCR; the TCRdb copy retains only in-frame clones and omits some. The sample shows 150,000 or so clones, 90% of them seen only once. Sequenced here: peripheral blood, sampled on day 0 of AZD1222 vaccination. These receptors all stem from an adult in good health.

The genes are TRBV24-1 and TRBJ2-1; tentative D call: TRBD1 (5 bases). V lost 9 bases, J lost 4 bases, and 6 bases lay in between. CDR1 is KGHDR, CDR2 SFDVKD, per germline. This CDR3 has 11 amino acids. The CDR3 sequence: CATQGYNEQFF. The CDR3 DNA follows: TGTGCCACCCAGGGATACAATGAGCAGTTCTTC.

This clone was seen only once. The V and J genes are TRBV6-4 and TRBJ2-2, with 10 bases aligning to TRBD1. V was pared by 3 bases and J by 2 bases, with 3 bases of the junction left unmatched. Germline CDR1 is MRHNA and CDR2 is SNTAGT. The CDR3 consists of 16 residues. In DNA, the CDR3 is TGTGCCAGCAGTGATCGACAGGGGGCTAACACCGGGGAGCTGTTTTTT. Amino acids: CASSDRQGANTGELFF.

This sequence joins TRBV23-1 and TRBJ1-1; D is ambiguous. TRBV23-1 is an ORF for which the function is uncertain. V was clipped by 3 bases and J by 6 bases, with 14 bases between them. This CDR3 has 14 amino acids. The CDR3 region has the DNA TGCGCCAGCAGTCACCCGATGGAGGGATCTGAAGCTTTCTTT. This codes for CASSHPMEGSEAFF.

The chain joins TRBV28 to TRBJ2-3; the match to TRBD1 covers 9 bases. CDR1 is MDHEN and CDR2 is SYDVKM in the germline V gene. This CDR3 contains 16 residues. V dropped 6 bases and J dropped 0; count of bases not matched to a gene: 7. For the CDR3, the DNA is TGTGCCAGCAGCCCGACCGGGACAGGGAGCACAGATACGCAGTATTTT. The encoded protein is CASSPTGTGSTDTQYF.

This chain joins TRBV7-9 and TRBJ2-7; 7 bases match TRBD2. The CDR3 is made up of 14 amino acids. Germline V CDR1 and CDR2: SEHNR, FQNEAQ (reference sequence). V dropped 4 bases and J dropped 4; count of bases not matched to a gene: 7. The CDR3 nucleotides are TGTGCCAGCAGCTCAATAGCGGGTACTTACGAGCAGTACTTC. This translates into CASSSIAGTYEQYF.

The J gene is TRBJ1-2, the V gene TRBV3-1 (or the pseudogene TRBV3-2), with no clear D. Germline CDR1 and CDR2: LGHDT and YNNKEL (reference sequence). The V and J ends lost 1 base and 7 bases respectively, with 4 bases between them. There are 11 residues in the CDR3. The CDR3 bases are TGTGCCAGCAGCCAAGGTTTTGGCTACACCTTC. Amino acid sequence: CASSQGFGYTF.

The V call is TRBV12-3 or TRBV12-4, the J call TRBJ2-7, with 9 bases lining up with TRBD1. This CDR3 is 13 amino acids long. J was trimmed by 6 bases and V by 7 bases; bases with no gene match: 7. The DNA for the CDR3 is TGTGCCAGCACCGACAGGGGGTCTAGCGAGCAGTACTTC. This gives the protein CASTDRGSSEQYF.

The J gene is TRBJ1-5, the V gene TRBV5-6; 7 bases agree with TRBD1. The CDR3 contains 15 residues. The V segment lost 1 base and the J segment 6 bases; nucleotides outside the gene matches: 7. Germline lookup yields CDR1 SGHDT and CDR2 YYEEEE. CDR3 residues: CASSLLQGQGQPQHF. CDR3 bases: TGTGCCAGCAGCTTGTTACAGGGGCAGGGTCAGCCCCAGCATTTT.

V usage is TRBV9 and J usage is TRBJ1-6; D not resolved. This CDR3 has 13 residues. Trimming pared 4 bases from V and 10 bases from J, leaving 12 bases between. The germline V gene encodes CDR1 SGDLS and CDR2 YYNGEE. The CDR3 spells CASSPRLESPLHF. The CDR3 DNA reads as TGTGCCAGCAGCCCTCGTTTGGAGTCACCCCTCCACTTT.

The chain has TRBV12-5 and TRBJ2-7; possibly TRBD1 for D (6 bases). CDR1 and CDR2 (germline): LGHNT, FRNRAP. V was clipped by 3 bases and J by 1 base, with 16 bases between them. The CDR3 spans 16 residues. This CDR3 reads CASGFTPDRVSYEQYF. The CDR3 nucleotides are TGTGCTAGTGGTTTCACCCCGGACAGAGTATCCTACGAGCAGTACTTC.

The genes are TRBV3-1 (or the pseudogene TRBV3-2) and TRBJ1-1; no definite D call. Germline CDR1 is LGHDT and CDR2 is YNNKEL (reference sequence). There are 13 residues in the CDR3. The germline V and J ends were trimmed by 3 bases and 6 bases, with 11 bases remaining between them. The CDR3 sequence: CASSHPDGAEAFF. In nucleotides, the CDR3 is TGTGCCAGCAGCCACCCGGACGGAGCTGAAGCTTTCTTT.

The V gene is TRBV28, the J gene TRBJ1-2; D gene uncertain. The CDR3 is made up of 12 amino acids. V dropped 4 bases and J dropped 6 bases, with 9 bases sitting between them. The germline V gene encodes CDR1 MDHEN and CDR2 SYDVKM. The CDR3 loop reads CASSSGMDGYTF. DNA for the CDR3: TGTGCCAGCAGTTCCGGAATGGATGGCTACACCTTC.

The DNA of the CDR3 is TGCAGTGCTAGAGGTACAAGCGGAAGCTACTTC. It encodes CSARGTSGSYF. The V gene is TRBV20-1, the J gene TRBJ2-7; a possible D gene is TRBD2 (5 bases). Germline-derived CDR1 and CDR2 are DFQATT and SNEGSKA (reference sequence). V was pared by 1 base and J by 13 bases, with 14 bases between. The CDR3 totals 11 residues.

This clone came up a few times. This chain connects TRBV5-1 to TRBJ1-1; no definite D call. This CDR3 region has 13 residues. The germline CDR1 and CDR2 sequences are SGHRS and YFSETQ. The V end was cut by 4 bases, the J end by 3 bases, with 10 bases between. CDR3 region: CASSPRRDTEAFF. In nucleotides, the CDR3 is TGCGCCAGCAGCCCCCGGAGGGACACTGAAGCTTTCTTT.

The chain has TRBV7-2 and TRBJ2-7; D is unclear. Per germline, CDR1 SGHTA and CDR2 FQGNSA. V gave up 5 bases and J gave up 0 bases, with 23 bases separating them. This CDR3 is 18 amino acids long. The CDR3 sequence is CASSLRLGASQSSYEQYF. The CDR3 DNA reads TGTGCCAGCAGCCTACGGCTTGGCGCCTCTCAAAGCTCCTACGAGCAGTACTTC.

The rearrangement links TRBV30 to TRBJ1-6, with a weak D call TRBD1 (6 bases). In germline, CDR1 is GTSNPN, CDR2 SVGIG (reference sequence). This CDR3 contains 14 residues. V was pared by 4 bases and J by 2 bases, with 9 bases between. CDR3 loop: CAWTRTAYNSPLHF. The CDR3, as DNA: TGTGCCTGGACTCGGACAGCCTATAATTCACCCCTCCACTTT.

The CDR3 region is CASSPQTGNDYGYTF. In DNA, the CDR3 is TGCGCCAGCAGCCCCCAGACAGGTAACGATTATGGCTACACCTTC. The chain has TRBV4-1 and TRBJ1-2, with a possible D match to TRBD1 (6 bases). Trimming cost V 4 bases and J 5 bases, with 17 bases left between them. The CDR3 totals 15 residues. From germline, CDR1 is MGHRA and CDR2 YSYEKL.

The CDR3 loop reads CASSGGAHQPQHF. For the CDR3, the DNA is TGCGCCAGCAGCGGGGGGGCGCATCAGCCCCAGCATTTT. This chain uses TRBV10-2 with TRBJ1-5; D perhaps matches TRBD1 (6 bases). Germline CDR1 is WSHSY and CDR2 is SAAADI. The CDR3 runs to 13 residues. Trimming cost V 6 bases and J 5 bases, with 11 bases left between them.

This rearrangement joins TRBV27 to TRBJ1-2, with 7 bases fitting TRBD1. Per germline, CDR1 MNHEY and CDR2 SMNVEV (reference sequence). After removal of 6 bases from V and 5 bases from J, the junction contained 6 bases not matched to a gene. This CDR3 has 13 amino acids. CDR3 amino acids: CASRAQGEYGYTF. For the CDR3, the DNA is TGTGCCAGCAGGGCGCAGGGGGAGTATGGCTACACCTTC.

The chain uses TRBV28 and TRBJ1-1; D uncertain. V was trimmed by 2 bases and J by 5 bases, leaving 9 bases between them. From germline, CDR1 is MDHEN and CDR2 SYDVKM. The CDR3 has 13 amino acids. The CDR3 reads CASSLSWVTEAFF. The CDR3 DNA reads TGTGCCAGCAGTTTAAGTTGGGTTACTGAAGCTTTCTTT.

The chain carries TRBV9 and TRBJ2-3, with D unclear. V was trimmed by 4 bases and J by 2 bases, leaving 11 bases between them. Germline V gene lookup returns CDR1 SGDLS and CDR2 YYNGEE. The CDR3 has 14 residues. The CDR3 spells CASSPSPLTDTQYF. CDR3 sequence (DNA): TGTGCCAGCAGCCCCTCCCCTCTCACAGATACGCAGTATTTT. The variable domain in full, with the rest retrieved from reference TRBV9 and TRBJ2-3, is DSGVTQTPKHLITATGQRVTLRCSPRSGDLSVYWYQQSLDQGLQFLIQYYNGEERAKGNILERFSAQQFPDLHSELNLSSLELGDSALYFCASSPSPLTDTQYFGPGTRLTVL.

The CDR3 nucleotides read TGTGCCAGCACGGCAGTTCGCAATCAGCCCCAGCATTTT. Its protein is CASTAVRNQPQHF. The chain couples TRBV6-5 to TRBJ1-5; D unresolved. Germline V gene sequence: CDR1 MNHEY, CDR2 SVGAGI. The germline V and J ends were trimmed by 7 bases and 2 bases, with 9 bases remaining between them. CDR3 size: 13 residues.